The sequence of this T cell receptor beta chain was determined in a study of CD8 T cells in ankylosing spondylitis. Points from the study as a whole: Disease-linked clones were reportedly significantly enriched in matched ankylosing spondylitis synovial fluid.

TCRdb itself ran the 5' RACE reads through MiXCR, one entry per CDR3 protein. The sample includes fewer than 35,000 distinct CDR3 sequences, 13% to 15% seen only once; the top ten take roughly 36%. Trimming removed 5 bases at V and 5 bases at J, with 12 bases between. Germline-derived CDR1 and CDR2 are SGHVS and FNYEAQ. The CDR3 is 13 residues long. Of note for this clonotype: Antigen specificity is unknown.

What was sequenced was blood. This chain connects TRBV7-6 to TRBJ2-5; D call uncertain. This TCR derives from a male donor with ankylosing spondylitis or in good health (not recorded which). CDR3 sequence: CASSRSNLETQYF. The CDR3 region has the DNA TGTGCCAGCAGCCGTTCAAATTTGGAGACCCAGTACTTC.